These 17 T cell receptor beta chains were sequenced from one sample in a study of HIV-infected children after antiretroviral therapy interruption (dated 2019 in TCRdb). The treatment or condition label corresponds to: PENTA 11 planned treatment interruption arm or continuous ART arm. The library was produced with 3' RACE. Instrument used: Illumina MiSeq. TCR libraries were generated from RNA by a 3' RACE protocol incorporating unique molecular identifiers so that PCR amplification bias could be corrected. In-frame beta chains were kept once TCRdb had trimmed the public reads at Q25 with fastp and called clones with MiXCR. Entries are consolidated by CDR3 protein sequence, retaining the most common genes and DNA. Across this sample there are about 37,000 distinct CDR3 sequences, with about 6.5% seen only once. The ten largest clones add up to more than 0.75% of the sample. The sequencing used CD45RA+ CD4+ T cells from PBMCs, pooled from several time points, collected from a donor given antiretroviral therapy, either interrupted or continuous. This sample's cell subset or site label indicates: naive CD4+ CD45RA+ CD45RO- T cells. Receptor source: a pool of human donors with HIV.

In this sample, this clonotype turned up a few times. This chain joins TRBV6-2 or TRBV6-3 and TRBJ2-7; maybe TRBD2 (5 bases). CDR3 length: 12 residues. Trimming shortened V by 6 bases and J by 5 bases, and 11 bases separated the two germline ends. Germline V CDR1 and CDR2: MNHEY, SVGEGT. CDR3 in DNA: TGTGCCAGCAGCCCCACTAGGCACGAGCAGTACTTC. It translates to CASSPTRHEQYF.

The chain combines TRBV5-1 with TRBJ2-3, with unresolved D. Between the trimmed V and J ends, which lost 3 bases and 2 bases, there was a span of 10 bases. From germline, CDR1 is SGHRS and CDR2 YFSETQ. CDR3 size: 14 residues. CDR3 nucleotides: TGCGCCAGCAGCTCCCGACTGCTCACAGATACGCAGTATTTT. Translating gives CASSSRLLTDTQYF.

In this sample, this clonotype turned up many times. V usage is TRBV5-1 and J usage is TRBJ1-3, with a possible D match to TRBD1 (6 bases). From germline, CDR1 is SGHRS and CDR2 YFSETQ. CDR3 length equals 14 residues. Trimming took off 0 bases at V and 2 bases at J, with 6 bases between the two ends. The CDR3 sequence is CASSLDRAGNTIYF. CDR3 coding DNA: TGCGCCAGCAGCTTGGACAGGGCTGGAAACACCATATATTTT.

This clonotype was picked up many times. V gene TRBV9 combines with J gene TRBJ1-2; D is unresolved. V was pared by 5 bases and J by 8 bases, with 16 bases between. Germline assignment: CDR1 SGDLS and CDR2 YYNGEE. The CDR3 totals 13 residues. As DNA, the CDR3 is TGTGCCAGCAGGTCCTCCAGGCTTGGAGGCTACACCTTC. Protein sequence: CASRSSRLGGYTF.

This clonotype has a count of ten or more. The V and J genes are TRBV19 and TRBJ2-1; perhaps TRBD1 as D (6 bases). Germline-derived CDR1 and CDR2 are LNHDA and SQIVND (reference sequence). The CDR3 contains 13 residues. V lost 11 bases, J lost 1 base, and 12 bases lay in between. The DNA for the CDR3 is TGTGCCGTTGCCCAGGGGTCCTACAATGAGCAGTTCTTC. Translating it yields CAVAQGSYNEQFF. Drawing the rest from reference TRBV19 and TRBJ2-1, the complete variable domain is DGGITQSPKYLFRKEGQNVTLSCEQNLNHDAMYWYRQDPGQGLRLIYYSQIVNDFQKGDIAEGYSVSREKKESFPLTVTSAQKNPTAFYLCAVAQGSYNEQFFGPGTRLTVL.

This clonotype was recorded many times. V is TRBV6-5 and J is TRBJ2-2, with unresolved D. Per the germline V gene, CDR1 is MNHEY and CDR2 is SVGAGI. The CDR3 runs to 12 residues. V lost 8 bases and J 6 bases, leaving 10 bases between the germline ends. The CDR3 is CASGRRAGELFF. Here the CDR3 DNA reads TGTGCCAGCGGGCGCCGGGCCGGGGAGCTGTTTTTT.

At least ten counts were recorded for this clonotype. This chain connects TRBV6-6 to TRBJ1-2; no definite D call. The germline CDR1 and CDR2 sequences are MNHNY and SVGAGI (reference sequence). This CDR3 has 10 amino acids. The ends were cut back, 6 bases at V and 3 bases at J, with 2 bases in the middle. The CDR3 DNA follows: TGTGCCAGCAGGGACTATGGCTACACCTTC. This encodes CASRDYGYTF.

This clonotype has ten or more counts. V and J are TRBV6-1 and TRBJ1-1; TRBD1 might be the D (5 bases). The CDR3 extends over 14 amino acids. Trimming stripped 6 bases from V and 3 bases from J, with 14 bases between. Germline CDR1 and CDR2: MNHNS and SASEGT. The CDR3 here is CASSRAWGDTEAFF. Here the CDR3 DNA reads TGTGCCAGCAGCAGAGCGTGGGGGGACACTGAAGCTTTCTTT.

This clonotype has only a few counts. This sequence joins TRBV28 and TRBJ2-2; no firm D call. CDR1 and CDR2 from the germline V gene are MDHEN and SYDVKM. Trimming removed 4 bases from V and 1 base from J, with 13 bases in between. The CDR3 is 16 residues long. The CDR3 DNA is TGTGCCAGCAGTTCCACATCTGGACGGAACACCGGGGAGCTGTTTTTT. Its translation: CASSSTSGRNTGELFF.

This clonotype has ten or more counts. V usage is TRBV11-2 and J usage is TRBJ2-3, with D perhaps TRBD2 (5 bases). V lost 3 bases and J lost 6, with 10 bases in between. This CDR3 has 13 residues. Germline CDR1 and CDR2: SGHAT and FQNNGV. The CDR3 bases are TGTGCCAGCAGCTTTAGCGATCCGGATACGCAGTATTTT. Amino acid sequence: CASSFSDPDTQYF.

For this clonotype: The junction differs from germline at one of its ends, possibly a read error. The genes are TRBV6-6 and TRBJ2-4; 8 bases are shared with TRBD1. The CDR3 runs to 14 residues. CDR1 is MNHNY, CDR2 SVGAGI, per germline (reference sequence). In DNA, the CDR3 is TGTGCCAGCGGTGATCAGGGGGCTCAAAACACCTTGTACTTT. Translation gives CASGDQGAQNTLYF.

This clonotype was counted at least ten times. The rearrangement links TRBV7-2 to TRBJ2-6, with TRBD2 matching 12 bases. From germline, CDR1 is SGHTA and CDR2 FQGNSA. V gave up 4 bases and J gave up 0 bases; unmatched junction bases: 4. This CDR3 is built from 18 residues. CDR3 DNA sequence: TGTGCCAGCAGCTCGGGACTAGCGGGCCTCTCTGGGGCCAACGTCCTGACTTTC. Residues: CASSSGLAGLSGANVLTF.

This clonotype appeared many times. This rearrangement joins TRBV30 to TRBJ2-5; D is perhaps TRBD1 (6 bases). Germline V gene sequence: CDR1 GTSNPN, CDR2 SVGIG (reference sequence). CDR3 length equals 15 residues. Trimming pared 3 bases from V and 4 bases from J, leaving 18 bases between. The CDR3 DNA reads as TGTGCCTGGAGAACATCACAGGGATTAGGAGAGACCCAGTACTTC. Translating gives CAWRTSQGLGETQYF.

This clonotype was detected a few times. The chain uses TRBV11-2 and TRBJ2-1; D unclear. CDR1 is SGHAT, CDR2 FQNNGV, per germline. The length of the CDR3 is 16 residues. V was pared by 5 bases and J by 4 bases, with 18 bases between. This CDR3 is CASSPRKGGLYNEQFF. CDR3 DNA sequence: TGTGCCAGCAGCCCGAGGAAGGGTGGCCTATACAATGAGCAGTTCTTC.

With regard to this clonotype: The germline gene is not matched at one end of the junction; a read error may be the cause. The chain employs TRBV10-3 and TRBJ1-5, with D possibly TRBD1 on 6 matching bases. Germline-derived CDR1 and CDR2 are ENHRY and SYGVKD. The CDR3 is 13 residues long. This CDR3 reads CASEGGNNQAPLF. The CDR3 region has the DNA TGTGCCAGTGAGGGGGGGAACAACCAGGCTCCGCTTTTT.

This clonotype showed up many times. J is TRBJ1-2 and V is TRBV18; D might be TRBD1 (5 bases). From germline, CDR1 is KGHSH and CDR2 LQKENI. This CDR3 is 12 amino acids long. The V end lost 3 bases, the J end lost 7 bases, and 9 bases lay between the germline ends. The chain's CDR3 is CASSPEGLGYTF. In DNA, the CDR3 is TGTGCCAGCTCACCCGAGGGGCTTGGCTACACCTTC.

This clonotype was observed many times. The junction shows a germline mismatch at one end, possibly a read error. The gene calls are TRBV30 and TRBJ1-4; TRBD1 aligns across 7 bases. This CDR3 region has 13 residues. Germline values: CDR1 GTSNPN, CDR2 SVGIG (reference sequence). The CDR3 coding sequence is TGTGCCTGGAACAGGGGTAGTGCAGAAACGCTGTATTTT. This sequence encodes CAWNRGSAETLYF.